Listed here are 23 T cell receptor beta chains from one sample, sequenced in a study of CD8 T cells in Susac syndrome (dated by TCRdb to between 2018 and 2021). The receptor library was made with the immunoSEQ multiplex PCR assay. RNA was extracted with the RNeasy kit and roughly 0.5 to 1 ug was reverse transcribed using random hexamers. TCRdb's own reprocessing of the public reads used fastp at Q25 and MiXCR and kept productive beta chains. Each CDR3 protein gets just one entry, which takes the most common genes and DNA from the rows behind it. This sample has about 140,000 distinct CDR3 sequences in its table, and 85% to 95% of those were observed once. 0.11% of the sample is in the top ten clones. The specimen sequenced was CD4+ T cells from PBMCs. These receptors were obtained from a human donor with multiple sclerosis.

The rearrangement uses TRBV20-1 and TRBJ2-3; D is undetermined. CDR3 length: 10 residues. Germline CDR1 reads DFQATT; CDR2 reads SNEGSKA (reference sequence). Trimming left V 5 bases short and J 7 bases short, with 7 bases between. This CDR3 is CSASINTQYF. For the CDR3, the DNA is TGCAGTGCTTCTATCAATACGCAGTATTTT.

This clonotype showed up just once. V usage is TRBV2 and J usage is TRBJ1-5, with D possibly TRBD1 on 6 matching bases. This CDR3 spans 15 amino acids. The V gene lost 6 bases and the J gene lost 3 bases, with 15 bases spanning the gap. The V gene's germline CDR1 is SNHLY and CDR2 FYNNEI. CDR3 in amino acids: CASRISGEVNQPQHF. The CDR3 DNA is TGTGCCAGCAGAATATCAGGGGAGGTCAATCAGCCCCAGCATTTT.

The rearrangement links TRBV20-1 to TRBJ2-1; D perhaps matches TRBD2 (6 bases). With 5 bases removed from V and 9 bases from J, the gap between germline ends came to 17 bases. This CDR3 comprises 13 residues. Germline CDR1 reads DFQATT; CDR2 reads SNEGSKA (reference sequence). This CDR3 is CSARRGSGGEQFF. In nucleotides, the CDR3 is TGCAGTGCTCGGCGGGGTTCCGGGGGTGAGCAGTTCTTC.

The chain carries TRBV28 and TRBJ2-7; D is undetermined. This CDR3 is 16 amino acids long. V was pared by 5 bases and J by 0 bases, with 17 bases between. Germline loops: CDR1 MDHEN, CDR2 SYDVKM. The CDR3 nucleotides are TGTGCCAGCAGTCCGTACCTCAGGCGTAACTCCTACGAGCAGTACTTC. This translates into CASSPYLRRNSYEQYF.

The J gene is TRBJ2-1, the V gene TRBV19; D may be TRBD1 or TRBD2 (5 bases each). Germline CDR1 is LNHDA and CDR2 is SQIVND (reference sequence). Trimming removed 8 bases from V and 2 bases from J, with 10 bases in between. There are 13 residues in the CDR3. CDR3 coding DNA: TGTGCCAGTGGGAGACAGACCTACAATGAGCAGTTCTTC. It yields the protein CASGRQTYNEQFF. Together with reference TRBV19 and TRBJ2-1, the CDR3 gives the full variable domain: DGGITQSPKYLFRKEGQNVTLSCEQNLNHDAMYWYRQDPGQGLRLIYYSQIVNDFQKGDIAEGYSVSREKKESFPLTVTSAQKNPTAFYLCASGRQTYNEQFFGPGTRLTVL.

This rearrangement joins TRBV12-3 or TRBV12-4 to TRBJ2-5; D remains ambiguous. Trimming removed 8 bases at V and 2 bases at J, with 15 bases between. The CDR3 runs to 14 residues. CDR3 residues: CASALTADQETQYF. CDR3 sequence (DNA): TGTGCCAGCGCGTTGACCGCGGATCAAGAGACCCAGTACTTC.

The gene calls are TRBV5-1 and TRBJ2-1; D gene unclear. V was pared by 3 bases and J by 8 bases, with 12 bases between. The germline CDR1 and CDR2 sequences are SGHRS and YFSETQ. The CDR3 has 13 residues. The CDR3 DNA reads as TGCGCCAGCAGCTACACAAGGGTTGATGAGCAGTTCTTC. Translated, it gives CASSYTRVDEQFF.

The chain carries TRBV6-2 or TRBV6-3 and TRBJ2-5; a possible D gene is TRBD2 (5 bases). Trimming left V 1 base short and J 6 bases short, with 12 bases between. From germline, CDR1 is MNHEY and CDR2 SVGEGT. The CDR3 extends over 14 amino acids. CDR3 residues: CASSYLRTGKTQYF. The CDR3 DNA reads TGTGCCAGCAGTTACTTGCGGACTGGAAAGACCCAGTACTTC.

The chain employs TRBV20-1 and TRBJ1-4; no firm D call. CDR1 is DFQATT and CDR2 is SNEGSKA in the germline V gene (reference sequence). The CDR3 is made up of 12 amino acids. The V end lost 7 bases, the J end lost 7 bases, and 13 bases lay between the germline ends. CDR3 sequence: CSVRERSEKLFF. The CDR3 bases are TGCAGTGTCCGGGAGAGGAGTGAAAAACTGTTTTTT.

This chain joins TRBV24-1 and TRBJ2-3; TRBD1 is a possible D gene (6 bases). The CDR3 runs to 16 residues. Germline lookup yields CDR1 KGHDR and CDR2 SFDVKD. The V end lost 4 bases, the J end lost 2 bases, and 15 bases lay between the germline ends. The CDR3 spells CATSDRTGPHTDTQYF. CDR3 DNA: TGTGCCACCAGTGACCGAACAGGGCCCCACACAGATACGCAGTATTTT.

The chain carries TRBV6-1 and TRBJ2-7; perhaps TRBD2 as D (5 bases). V gave up 6 bases and J gave up 4 bases, with 13 bases separating them. The CDR3 extends over 13 amino acids. Germline CDR1 is MNHNS and CDR2 is SASEGT. Written as DNA, the CDR3 is TGTGCCAGCAGGAGTAGCGCGGAGTACGAGCAGTACTTC. It translates to CASRSSAEYEQYF.

J is TRBJ1-1 and V is TRBV28; D remains ambiguous. Trimming pared 4 bases from V and 9 bases from J, leaving 15 bases between. This CDR3 comprises 13 residues. Germline-derived CDR1 and CDR2 are MDHEN and SYDVKM. The CDR3 DNA reads TGTGCCAGCAGTTCCCCCCCCGGAGCCCAAGCTTTCTTT. Amino acids: CASSSPPGAQAFF. The entire variable domain, with the rest obtained from reference TRBV28 and TRBJ1-1, is as follows: DVKVTQSSRYLVKRTGEKVFLECVQDMDHENMFWYRQDPGLGLRLIYFSYDVKMKEKGDIPEGYSVSREKKERFSLILESASTNQTSMYLCASSSPPGAQAFFGQGTRLTVV.

This chain joins TRBV12-3 or TRBV12-4 and TRBJ2-3, with D possibly TRBD2 on 6 matching bases. The CDR3 length is 14 residues. Deletions cut 6 bases from V and 2 bases from J, with 12 bases between. CDR3 sequence reads: CASSRGLTTDTQYF. The CDR3 DNA is TGTGCCAGCAGCCGTGGACTAACCACAGATACGCAGTATTTT.

V and J are TRBV29-1 and TRBJ2-3; D remains unclear. The CDR3 covers 13 residues. Looked up from germline, CDR1 is SQVTM and CDR2 is ANQGSEA. Trimming cost V 3 bases and J 3 bases, with 10 bases left between them. CDR3 in amino acids: CSVDPKGTDTQYF. In DNA, the CDR3 is TGCAGCGTTGATCCCAAGGGTACAGATACGCAGTATTTT.

The rearrangement links TRBV15 to TRBJ1-1, with D possibly TRBD1 on 5 matching bases. The V end was cut by 0 bases, the J end by 8 bases, with 10 bases between. CDR1 and CDR2 (germline): LNHNV, YYDKDF (reference sequence). The CDR3 is 13 residues long. For the CDR3, the DNA is TGTGCCACCAGCAGAGAAGGACGGGACGAAGCTTTCTTT. This translates into CATSREGRDEAFF.

This chain joins TRBV5-6 and TRBJ1-1, with D perhaps TRBD1 (6 bases). Germline V lookup: CDR1 SGHDT, CDR2 YYEEEE. This CDR3 comprises 15 residues. Trimming left V 4 bases short and J 0 bases short, with 13 bases between. The CDR3 loop reads CASSLYRAVNTEAFF. The CDR3 DNA is TGTGCCAGCAGCCTTTACAGGGCCGTGAACACTGAAGCTTTCTTT.

This chain uses TRBV30 with TRBJ2-7; 7 bases align to TRBD2. Per germline, CDR1 GTSNPN and CDR2 SVGIG (reference sequence). The CDR3 is made up of 15 amino acids. V lost 2 bases and J lost 1; bases outside the gene matches: 8. The CDR3 DNA sequence: TGTGCCTGGAGTTCGGGTCTAGCGGCATCCTACGAGCAGTACTTC. Its protein product is CAWSSGLAASYEQYF.

This chain joins TRBV24-1 and TRBJ2-1; 8 bases align to TRBD1. Germline V gene sequence: CDR1 KGHDR, CDR2 SFDVKD. With V trimmed by 5 bases and J by 7 bases, 3 bases remained unmatched. The CDR3 has 13 residues. The CDR3 loop reads CATSAQGANEQFF. The CDR3, as DNA: TGTGCCACCAGTGCGCAGGGGGCGAATGAGCAGTTCTTC.

V is TRBV5-1 and J is TRBJ1-2, with D possibly TRBD1 on 6 matching bases. The germline V gene has CDR1 SGHRS and CDR2 YFSETQ. The CDR3 has 14 amino acids. Trimming took off 1 base at V and 3 bases at J, with 10 bases between the two ends. The CDR3 DNA follows: TGCGCCAGCAGCTTGAATAGGGGGGACTATGGCTACACCTTC. It encodes CASSLNRGDYGYTF.

This clonotype was detected once. This CDR3 reads CSVRGTGPNEQFF. The CDR3 nucleotides read TGCAGCGTTAGAGGGACAGGGCCCAATGAGCAGTTCTTC. The chain links TRBV29-1 to TRBJ2-1, with 9 bases matching TRBD1. The V and J ends lost 5 bases and 6 bases, in that order; junction bases with no gene match: 5. Per the germline V gene, CDR1 is SQVTM and CDR2 is ANQGSEA. CDR3 size: 13 residues.

The chain joins TRBV29-1 to TRBJ2-7, with TRBD2 identical over 11 bases. The germline V gene has CDR1 SQVTM and CDR2 ANQGSEA. V trimming: 6 bases; J trimming: 4 bases; junction bases outside the gene matches: 11. There are 15 residues in the CDR3. The chain's CDR3 is CSVAGTSGVRYEQYF. For the CDR3, the DNA is TGCAGCGTCGCCGGGACTAGCGGCGTAAGGTACGAGCAGTACTTC.

CDR3 protein: CASSPRQGVFHEQYF. CDR3 in DNA: TGTGCCAGCAGTCCCCGACAGGGAGTTTTCCACGAGCAGTACTTC. The chain uses TRBV28 and TRBJ2-7; 7 bases map to TRBD1. Trimming at V came to 5 bases and at J to 5 bases, leaving 12 bases not matched to a gene. This CDR3 has 15 residues. CDR1 and CDR2 from the germline V gene are MDHEN and SYDVKM.

This chain joins TRBV5-1 and TRBJ2-7; a weak D match, TRBD1 (5 bases). Trimming removed 2 bases from V and 5 bases from J, with 14 bases in between. Germline CDR1 SGHRS, CDR2 YFSETQ. This CDR3 comprises 14 residues. The CDR3 DNA reads as TGCGCCAGCAGCTTAAGGGGCAGGTCTGACGAGCAGTACTTC. Translating gives CASSLRGRSDEQYF.